A selection of T cell receptor beta chains follows, all from one sample in a study of OX40 agonist ivuxolimab in advanced cancers. Profiled with immunoSEQ multiplex PCR; TCRdb holds only in-frame clones, not every one. Of about 28,000 clones in the sample, more than 75% were seen once. Sequences were derived from CD4+ or CD8+ T cells sorted from blood, sampled in a trial of the OX40 agonist ivuxolimab. The receptors derive from an adult with an advanced solid tumor such as melanoma, head and neck, liver or kidney cancer. Each CDR3 is given with its conserved first and last residue. D genes are given only for firm matches. Not every row has a clone size; where given, it reads once, few, many or a size class.

d_gene	v_gene	abundance	j_gene	CDR3aa	CDR3nt
.	TRBV7-9	.	TRBJ2-5	CASSLIGGPQETQYF	TGTGCCAGCAGCTTAATCGGCGGTCCCCAAGAGACCCAGTACTTC
TRBD2	TRBV9	.	TRBJ2-7	CASSELKREGRAYEQYF	TGTGCCAGCAGCGAGCTAAAGCGGGAGGGCCGGGCCTACGAGCAGTACTTC
.	TRBV27	.	TRBJ2-7	CASSLAPGALHEQYF	TGTGCCAGCAGTTTAGCGCCGGGAGCTCTCCACGAGCAGTACTTC
.	TRBV27	medium-sized	TRBJ1-1	CASSFGGAGNTEAFF	TGTGCCAGCAGTTTTGGGGGCGCGGGGAACACTGAAGCTTTCTTT
TRBD2	TRBV29-1	few	TRBJ2-1	CSLPGLAGVNEQFF	TGCAGCCTCCCGGGACTAGCGGGGGTAAATGAGCAGTTCTTC
.	TRBV7-6	.	TRBJ1-5	CASSLSPSTAYSNQPQHF	TGTGCCAGCAGCTTGTCCCCCTCGACAGCATATAGCAATCAGCCCCAGCATTTT
.	TRBV27	.	TRBJ1-5	CASSLGGQPQHF	TGTGCCAGCAGCCTTGGCGGGCAGCCCCAGCATTTT
.	TRBV10-3	once	TRBJ2-2	CAISERGNWASEELFF	TGTGCCATCAGTGAGAGGGGCAATTGGGCTTCCGAGGAGCTGTTTTTT
TRBD1	TRBV6-1	.	TRBJ1-1	CASSETGGTGYTEAFF	TGTGCCAGCAGTGAAACTGGGGGGACAGGGTACACTGAAGCTTTCTTT
TRBD1	TRBV6-6	.	TRBJ1-2	CASSRQGRGGYTF	TGTGCCAGCAGTAGACAGGGTCGGGGAGGCTACACCTTC
TRBD1	TRBV27	.	TRBJ1-5	CASSPGTGRQPQHF	TGTGCCAGCAGTCCCGGGACAGGGAGGCAGCCCCAGCATTTT
TRBD2	TRBV9	.	TRBJ2-5	CASSVSGGEQETQYF	TGTGCCAGCAGCGTGTCCGGGGGGGAACAAGAGACCCAGTACTTC
.	TRBV12-5	.	TRBJ2-2	CASGTPGLGELFF	TGTGCTAGTGGCACCCCAGGTTTAGGGGAGCTGTTTTTT
TRBD1	TRBV15	.	TRBJ2-7	CATSREGQGYEQYF	TGTGCCACCAGCAGGGAGGGACAGGGCTACGAGCAGTACTTC
.	TRBV5-5	once	TRBJ1-2	CASSPPRGFYGYTF	TGTGCCAGCAGCCCCCCTCGGGGGTTCTATGGCTACACCTTC
.	TRBV27	once	TRBJ2-1	CARSSFPRAPTDEQFF	TGTGCCCGATCCTCCTTCCCGAGGGCCCCTACGGATGAGCAGTTCTTC
TRBD1	TRBV27	.	TRBJ2-5	CASSTGQGEETQYF	TGTGCCAGCAGTACCGGACAGGGGGAAGAGACCCAGTACTTC
TRBD1	TRBV10-3	.	TRBJ2-1	CAISESKTGVSYNEQFF	TGTGCCATCAGTGAGTCAAAAACAGGGGTTTCCTACAATGAGCAGTTCTTC
.	TRBV10-3	.	TRBJ1-1	CAISEPLGSLNTEAFF	TGTGCCATCAGTGAACCACTCGGGAGTTTGAACACTGAAGCTTTCTTT
TRBD2	TRBV4-2	.	TRBJ2-5	CASSQDTGGPETQYF	TGTGCCAGCAGCCAAGATACGGGGGGGCCAGAGACCCAGTACTTC
.	TRBV20-1	once	TRBJ2-2	CSAKRVGELFF	TGCAGTGCGAAGAGAGTCGGGGAGCTGTTTTTT
.	TRBV28	.	TRBJ1-5	CASRDLGQPQHF	TGTGCCAGCAGGGATTTAGGGCAGCCCCAGCATTTT
TRBD2	TRBV27	.	TRBJ2-1	CASNRGVNEQFF	TGTGCCAGCAACCGGGGGGTGAATGAGCAGTTCTTC
.	TRBV6-6	.	TRBJ1-2	CASSYSDRYGYTF	TGTGCCAGCAGTTACTCGGACCGCTATGGCTACACCTTC
TRBD2	TRBV4-1	.	TRBJ2-7	CASSQGSSGGYEQYF	TGCGCCAGCAGCCAAGGTAGTAGCGGGGGCTACGAGCAGTACTTC
.	TRBV7-9	few	TRBJ2-5	CASSLGSRGLGRETQYF	TGTGCCAGCAGCTTAGGCTCCCGGGGGCTAGGGCGCGAGACCCAGTACTTC
.	TRBV20-1	.	TRBJ1-2	CSARSTYGYTF	TGCAGTGCTAGATCCACCTATGGCTACACCTTC
.	TRBV7-2	.	TRBJ1-3	CASSPHRVVGNTIYF	TGTGCCAGCAGCCCCCATCGTGTGGTTGGAAACACCATATATTTT
.	TRBV30	.	TRBJ2-1	CAWSVAQGNEQFF	TGTGCCTGGAGTGTAGCGCAGGGTAATGAGCAGTTCTTC
TRBD2	TRBV5-5	.	TRBJ2-7	CASMPGTSYHEQYF	TGTGCCAGCATGCCCGGGACTAGCTACCACGAGCAGTACTTC
TRBD2	TRBV19	.	TRBJ2-7	CASSGTAYEQYF	TGTGCCAGCAGCGGGACCGCCTACGAGCAGTACTTC
.	TRBV9	.	TRBJ1-5	CASGGAGNQPQHF	TGTGCCAGCGGAGGGGCCGGCAATCAGCCCCAGCATTTT
TRBD1	TRBV6-1	.	TRBJ1-2	CASSETGTANYGYTF	TGTGCCAGCAGTGAAACAGGGACAGCGAACTATGGCTACACCTTC
.	TRBV27	medium-sized	TRBJ1-2	CASSFLEGTNYGYTF	TGTGCCAGCAGTTTTTTAGAGGGCACTAACTATGGCTACACCTTC
.	TRBV7-9	.	TRBJ1-1	CASSSQTSMNTEAFF	TGTGCCAGCAGCTCCCAGACATCAATGAACACTGAAGCTTTCTTT
.	TRBV5-4	once	TRBJ2-3	CASSLGPGQQYF	TGTGCCAGCAGCTTGGGCCCGGGACAGCAGTATTTT
.	TRBV5-1	.	TRBJ2-7	CASSLSGGTYEQYF	TGCGCCAGCAGCCTGAGTGGCGGGACCTACGAGCAGTACTTC
.	TRBV13	.	TRBJ1-1	CASSLGVNTEAFF	TGTGCCAGCAGCTTGGGAGTGAACACTGAAGCTTTCTTT
.	TRBV27	.	TRBJ1-5	CASSLSQVSNQPQHF	TGTGCCAGCAGTTTATCACAGGTTAGCAATCAGCCCCAGCATTTT
TRBD1	TRBV10-3	.	TRBJ2-7	CAISATGAPSDHEQYF	TGTGCCATCAGTGCGACAGGGGCCCCAAGTGACCACGAGCAGTACTTC
.	TRBV10-3	.	TRBJ2-3	CAISESNWQPSTDTQYF	TGTGCCATCAGTGAGTCGAACTGGCAACCTAGCACAGATACGCAGTATTTT
.	TRBV6-6	.	TRBJ2-7	CASSYSRVYEQYF	TGTGCCAGCAGTTACTCGCGGGTCTACGAGCAGTACTTC
TRBD2	TRBV19	.	TRBJ2-3	CASSSGRGDTQYF	TGTGCCAGCAGTAGCGGGAGAGGAGATACGCAGTATTTT
.	TRBV7-9	.	TRBJ2-7	CASSVSYEQYF	TGTGCCAGCAGCGTCTCCTACGAGCAGTACTTC
.	TRBV9	.	TRBJ2-1	CASSSGVQGYNEQFF	TGTGCCAGCAGCTCAGGGGTACAGGGATACAATGAGCAGTTCTTC
TRBD1	TRBV19	.	TRBJ1-2	CASSIALGQVYGYTF	TGTGCCAGTAGTATAGCTCTGGGACAGGTGTATGGCTACACCTTC
.	TRBV7-9	once	TRBJ2-7	CASSLVPGINEQYF	TGTGCCAGCAGCTTAGTGCCAGGGATCAACGAGCAGTACTTC
.	TRBV5-4	.	TRBJ2-2	CASSLYTGELFF	TGTGCCAGCAGCTTATACACCGGGGAGCTGTTTTTT
TRBD2	TRBV11-2	.	TRBJ2-1	CASSWTSGVSSYNEQFF	TGTGCCAGCAGCTGGACTAGCGGGGTTAGCTCCTACAATGAGCAGTTCTTC
TRBD2	TRBV11-3	.	TRBJ2-1	CASSLTSGNFNEQFF	TGTGCCAGCAGCCTAACTAGCGGGAATTTCAATGAGCAGTTCTTC
.	TRBV5-8	.	TRBJ2-1	CASSHLEGLSVDEQFF	TGTGCCAGCAGCCACCTTGAGGGTCTCTCGGTCGATGAGCAGTTCTTC
.	TRBV4-2	.	TRBJ1-5	CASSRTKYSNQPQHF	TGTGCCAGCAGCCGGACAAAATATAGCAATCAGCCCCAGCATTTT
TRBD2	TRBV4-2	once	TRBJ2-3	CASSQAHEGTSGTDTQYF	TGTGCCAGCAGCCAAGCACACGAGGGGACTAGCGGCACAGATACGCAGTATTTT
TRBD1	TRBV12-5	.	TRBJ1-1	CASGLGGTGKTEAFF	TGTGCTAGTGGTTTGGGCGGGACAGGGAAGACTGAAGCTTTCTTT
TRBD2	TRBV11-3	.	TRBJ2-7	CASSPSGSGGLSSYEQYF	TGTGCCAGCAGCCCTAGTGGTAGCGGGGGTCTCAGCTCCTACGAGCAGTACTTC
TRBD1	TRBV9	.	TRBJ1-5	CASSLSGTANQPQHF	TGTGCCAGCAGCCTCTCAGGGACAGCAAATCAGCCCCAGCATTTT
.	TRBV4-1	.	TRBJ1-2	CASSQAFPGLRETNYGYTF	TGCGCCAGCAGCCAAGCATTCCCGGGACTTCGCGAGACCAACTATGGCTACACCTTC
.	TRBV28	.	TRBJ2-5	CASSLEWEPTDQETQYF	TGTGCCAGCAGTTTGGAATGGGAGCCGACAGATCAAGAGACCCAGTACTTC